The 31 T cell receptor delta chains reported below all come from one sample, sequenced in a study of gamma-delta T cells after stem cell transplantation. TCRdb fed the RT-PCR reads into CATT to redo clone calling. Counted here are approximately 500 delta-chain clones, roughly 17% occurring once; the ten biggest clones make up roughly 84%. The sample was gamma-delta T cells. These TCRs come from a human donor. It is not recorded whose cells these are; they may come from a transplant donor.

With regard to this clone: A far larger clone lies a single base away; this is likely a read error. The genes are TRDV1 and TRDJ1; 7 bases are shared with TRDD3. Germline V gene sequence: CDR1 TSWWSYY, CDR2 QGS. V was clipped by 4 bases and J by 0 bases; unmatched bases: 26. The CDR3 runs 22 residues. DNA for the CDR3: TGTGCTCTTGGGGCACCCCAGCACCTACGAGGGGGTGGGGGAGTCCACACCGATAAACTCATCTTT. It translates to CALGAPQHLRGGGGVHTDKLIF.

Concerning this clone: A far larger clone lies a single base away; this is likely a read error. The rearrangement uses TRDV2 and TRDJ1; TRDD3 might be the D (6 bases). Germline V lookup: CDR1 GEAIGNYY, CDR2 EKD. The CDR3 is made up of 15 amino acids. The V end lost 1 base, the J end lost 0 bases, and 11 bases lay between the germline ends. For the CDR3, the DNA is TGTGCCTGTGACACGGTGGGGGGCCACACCGATAAACTCATCTTT. Translated, it gives CACDTVGGHTDKLIF.

By share of the sample, this clone is large. The chain employs TRDV1 and TRDJ1; 7 bases match TRDD3. CDR3 size: 16 residues. V was pared by 5 bases and J by 5 bases, with 14 bases of the junction left unmatched. Germline-derived CDR1 and CDR2 are TSWWSYY and QGS. DNA of the CDR3: TGTGCTCTTGGGACCTTACGGAGGGGGATCAAGGATAAACTCATCTTT. It is translated as CALGTLRRGIKDKLIF.

This clone has more than one count but fewer than ten. The mismatch at residue 4 between this DNA's translation and the TCRdb protein of a much larger clone likely reflects a read error; the protein shown is translated from the DNA. The V call is TRDV1, the J call TRDJ1, with a tentative D call TRDD3 (6 bases). The length of the CDR3 is 16 residues. V was pared by 8 bases and J by 4 bases, with 23 bases between. From germline, CDR1 is TSWWSYY and CDR2 QGS. Written as DNA, the CDR3 is TGTGCTCTTTTCTTTCCTGCCGTACTGGGCCTCGATAAACTCATCTTT. This gives the protein CALFFPAVLGLDKLIF.

In its sample, this clone is medium-sized (0.01 to 0.1%). The J gene is TRDJ1, the V gene TRDV1; TRDD2 matches 7 bases. V lost 5 bases and J lost 3; bases outside the gene matches: 6. CDR1 is TSWWSYY, CDR2 QGS, per germline. The CDR3 consists of 14 residues. CDR3 DNA sequence: TGTGCTCTTGGGAGGCCTTCCTGGGCCGATAAACTCATCTTT. Amino acids: CALGRPSWADKLIF.

This clone occurred a few times. With a far larger clone one base away, a read error is the likely cause. V usage is TRDV1 and J usage is TRDJ1; TRDD3 might be the D (9 bases). V shed 0 bases and J shed 0 bases, with 44 bases lying between them. The germline gives CDR1 TSWWSYY, CDR2 QGS. The CDR3 loop spans 27 amino acids. Here the CDR3 reads CALGELRTVRGFLRIVGDKLDTDKLIF. The CDR3 region has the DNA TGTGCTCTTGGGGAACTAAGGACGGTTCGCGGCTTCCTACGAATTGTGGGGGATAAGCTGGACACCGATAAACTCATCTTT.

A few counts support this clone. A far larger clone is just one base off, so this is likely a read error. The chain uses TRDV1 and TRDJ1; 7 bases are a match to TRDD3. The CDR3 runs to 22 residues. J was trimmed by 0 bases and V by 4 bases; bases with no gene match: 26. Germline CDR1 TSWWSYY, CDR2 QGS. DNA for the CDR3: TGTGCTCTTGGGGCACCCAAGCACCTACGAGGGGGTGGGGGAGCCCACACCGATAAACTCATCTTT. Amino acids: CALGAPKHLRGGGGAHTDKLIF.

A remark on this clone: With only one base between it and a far larger clone, this is likely a read error. The chain uses TRDV1 and TRDJ1; TRDD3 matches at 10 bases. V shed 0 bases, J shed 3 bases, and the junction held 10 bases outside the gene matches. In germline, CDR1 is TSWWSYY, CDR2 QGS. This CDR3 has 18 amino acids. CDR3 sequence: CALGELVPRGGYADKLIF. DNA of the CDR3: TGTGCTCTTGGGGAACTGGTCCCAAGGGGGGGATACGCCGATAAACTCATCTTT.

Within the sample, this clone is large. The rearrangement uses TRDV1 and TRDJ1; tentative D call: TRDD3 (6 bases). Trimming took off 1 base at V and 0 bases at J, with 18 bases between the two ends. In germline, CDR1 is TSWWSYY, CDR2 QGS. CDR3 length: 18 residues. In DNA form, the CDR3 reads TGTGCTCTTGGGGAACCCATTTCCCGACTGGGTTACACCGATAAACTCATCTTT. As protein: CALGEPISRLGYTDKLIF.

This clone is termed medium-sized. V and J are TRDV1 and TRDJ1, with D maybe TRDD3 (6 bases). Deletions cut 1 base from V and 4 bases from J, with 13 bases between. The CDR3 is 15 residues long. The germline V gene has CDR1 TSWWSYY and CDR2 QGS. This CDR3 reads CALGERGCLGDKLIF. The CDR3 nucleotides read TGTGCTCTTGGGGAACGGGGATGCCTTGGCGATAAACTCATCTTT.

A few counts support this clone. A far larger clone is just one base off, so this is likely a read error. This rearrangement joins TRDV1 to TRDJ1; tentatively, D is TRDD3 (6 bases). There are 18 residues in the CDR3. Trimming removed 0 bases at V and 0 bases at J, with 17 bases between. Germline V gives CDR1 TSWWSYY, CDR2 QGS. CDR3 bases: TGTGCTCTTGGGGAACTGGTCCCAAGGAGGGGATACACCGATAAACTCATCTTT. This codes for CALGELVPRRGYTDKLIF.

As regards this clone: A far larger clone is off by one base, so a read error is likely. Other DNA sequences from this sample encode an identical CDR3 as well. This chain uses TRDV2 with TRDJ1; D remains ambiguous. The germline V gene encodes CDR1 GEAIGNYY and CDR2 EKD. This CDR3 is 15 amino acids long. CDR3 sequence (DNA): TGCGCCTGTGACACCGTTACGAGGTACACCGATAAACTCATCTTT. It translates to CACDTVTRYTDKLIF.

Points on this clone: A single base is all that separates this from a far larger clone, so a read error is likely. Other DNA sequences from this sample encode an identical CDR3 as well. The genes are TRDV2 and TRDJ3; TRDD3 matches 11 bases. V dropped 0 bases and J dropped 2; count of bases not matched to a gene: 14. Germline-derived CDR1 and CDR2 are GEAIGNYY and EKD. The CDR3 loop spans 22 amino acids. CDR3 region: CACDTPDPGGYRQTWDTRQMFF. CDR3 nucleotides: TGTGCCTGTGACACCCCAGATCCTGGGGGATACCGACAGACCTGGGACACCCGACAGATGTTTTTC.

This clone showed up just a few times. A far larger clone lies a single base away; this is likely a read error. The chain combines TRDV3 with TRDJ1; 13 bases are a match to TRDD3. The CDR3 consists of 22 residues. Germline values: CDR1 TVYSNPD, CDR2 GDNSRS (reference sequence). V lost 2 bases to trimming and J lost 4 bases; unmatched junction nucleotides: 28. This CDR3 is CAFESRITFTTTGGYGRDKLIF. The CDR3 nucleotides read TGTGCCTTTGAGTCCAGGATCACCTTCACGACCACTGGGGGATACGGACGCGATAAACTCATCTTT.

This clone was recorded a few times. It differs at one base from a far larger clone, so likely a read error. This sample includes further DNA sequences coding for the same CDR3. The V and J genes are TRDV1 and TRDJ1; 7 positions match TRDD3. Germline CDR1 is TSWWSYY and CDR2 is QGS. The trim removed 0 bases at V and 0 bases at J, leaving 10 bases unmatched. The CDR3 sequence is 18 residues long. The CDR3 loop reads CALGELVPRGGYTDKLIF. The CDR3 DNA reads TGTGCTCTTGGGGAACTGGTCCCGAGGGGGGGATACACCGATAAACTCATCTTT.

This clone is labeled as medium-sized. With only one base between it and a far larger clone, this is likely a read error. This rearrangement joins TRDV1 to TRDJ2; D tentatively reads TRDD2 or TRDD3 (6 bases each). From germline, CDR1 is TSWWSYY and CDR2 QGS. CDR3 length: 24 residues. The V gene lost 2 bases and the J gene lost 0 bases, with 34 bases spanning the gap. CDR3 residues: CALGEGLSGRILPAYPALTAQLFF. In nucleotides, the CDR3 is TGTGCTCTTGGGGAAGGTTTGTCTGGTAGGATACTTCCTGCCTACCCCGCTTTGACAGCACAACTCTTCTTT.

This clone is termed medium-sized. Other DNA sequences in this sample translate to the same CDR3. This chain joins TRDV1 and TRDJ1, with D uncertain. CDR1 is TSWWSYY, CDR2 QGS, per germline. The V gene lost 0 bases and the J gene lost 1 base, with 9 bases spanning the gap. There are 15 residues in the CDR3. DNA for the CDR3: TGTGCTCTTGGGGAACTAGGCGAAGGCACCGATAAACTCATCTTT. Translation: CALGELGEGTDKLIF.

V is TRDV2 and J is TRDJ1; TRDD3 agrees at 9 bases. CDR3 length: 15 amino acids. The J segment lost 0 bases and the V segment lost 3 bases, leaving 4 bases of the junction unmatched. Germline CDR1 GEAIGNYY, CDR2 EKD. The CDR3 bases are TGTGCCTGTGACGCCTGGGGATACGACACCGATAAACTCATCTTT. This encodes CACDAWGYDTDKLIF.

This clone qualifies as medium-sized (0.01 to 0.1%). A far bigger clonotype differs at one base, so this is likely a read error. J is TRDJ2 and V is TRDV1, with a possible D match to TRDD2 (7 bases). Trimming cost V 2 bases and J 0 bases, with 34 bases left between them. CDR1 and CDR2 from the germline V gene are TSWWSYY and QGS. The CDR3 spans 24 residues. In nucleotides, the CDR3 is TGTGCTCTTGGGGAAGGTTTGTCTGGTAGGATACTTCCTATCTACCCCGCTTTGACAGCACAACTCTTCTTT. It translates to CALGEGLSGRILPIYPALTAQLFF.

To note about this clone: This may be a read error: a much more frequent sequence differs by one nucleotide. The sample holds other DNA sequences that translate to the same CDR3. The chain joins TRDV1 to TRDJ1; D might be TRDD2 (5 bases). The germline gives CDR1 TSWWSYY, CDR2 QGS. The CDR3 consists of 12 residues. As DNA, the CDR3 is TGTGCTCTTGGCCTTCTGCCCGATAAGCTCATCTTT. It is translated as CALGLLPDKLIF.

The chain links TRDV2 to TRDJ2, with D perhaps TRDD3 (5 bases). V was pared by 3 bases and J by 8 bases, with 15 bases between. CDR1 is GEAIGNYY and CDR2 is EKD in the germline V gene. The CDR3 consists of 14 residues. The DNA of the CDR3 is TGTGCCTGTGACGTTCTGGGAGGTGGGGCACAACTCTTCTTT. Translated: CACDVLGGGAQLFF.

This clone was counted only a few times. A single base is all that separates this from a far larger clone, so a read error is likely. Other DNA sequences of this sample code for an identical CDR3. This chain connects TRDV3 to TRDJ1, with TRDD3 matching 13 bases. CDR3 size: 22 residues. CDR1 and CDR2 from the germline V gene are TVYSNPD and GDNSRS (reference sequence). Written as DNA, the CDR3 is TGTGCCTTTGAGTCCAGGATCACCTTCCCGACCACTGGGGGATACGGACGCGATAAACTCATCTTC. It yields the protein CAFESRITFPTTGGYGRDKLIF.

On this clone: At one end the junction does not follow the germline gene, possibly because of a read error. The sample contains more than one DNA sequence encoding this CDR3. The chain is built from TRDV2 and TRDJ3; 11 bases match TRDD3. This CDR3 region has 20 residues. The germline CDR1 and CDR2 sequences are GEAIGNYY and EKD. As DNA, the CDR3 is TGTGCCTGCGACACCGTTCTGGGGGATACAAGCTCCTGGGACACCCGACAGATGTTTTTC. It is translated as CACDTVLGDTSSWDTRQMFF.

Regarding this clone: A much more abundant neighbour one base away suggests this may be a read error. Other DNA sequences in the same sample also yield this CDR3. The chain couples TRDV2 to TRDJ1; 13 bases agree with TRDD3. This CDR3 contains 20 residues. Germline values: CDR1 GEAIGNYY, CDR2 EKD. CDR3 in amino acids: CARDRYWGIRGLEDTDKLIF. In nucleotides, the CDR3 is TGTGCCCGTGATCGGTACTGGGGGATACGGGGCTTGGAGGACACCGATAAGCTCATCTTT.

This clone is deemed medium-sized (0.01 to 0.1%). This sequence joins TRDV3 and TRDJ1; 9 nucleotides agree with TRDD3. Germline V lookup: CDR1 TVYSNPD, CDR2 GDNSRS (reference sequence). Losses at the gene ends were 3 bases for V and 5 bases for J; bases not matched to a gene: 28. The CDR3 is made up of 20 amino acids. The CDR3 spells CALGRGLPGGYWGTRDKLIF. The CDR3 DNA reads as TGTGCCTTGGGACGCGGCCTACCTGGAGGGTACTGGGGGACAAGGGATAAACTCATCTTT.

Within the sample, this clone is medium-sized. The J gene is TRDJ1, the V gene TRDV1, with 9 nucleotides matching TRDD3. With V trimmed by 2 bases and J by 0 bases, 19 bases remained unmatched. This CDR3 has 21 amino acids. CDR1 and CDR2 from the germline V gene are TSWWSYY and QGS. The CDR3 loop reads CALGEGGSFLWGISDTDKLIF. The CDR3 nucleotides read TGTGCTCTTGGGGAAGGGGGAAGCTTCCTTTGGGGGATATCGGACACCGATAAACTCATCTTT.

V gene TRDV1 combines with J gene TRDJ1, with TRDD2 as a possible D gene (8 bases). Germline CDR1 and CDR2: TSWWSYY and QGS. The V and J ends lost 0 bases and 10 bases respectively, with 45 bases between them. This CDR3 region has 24 residues. The CDR3, as DNA: TGTGCTCTTGGGGAACTAGTAACCGACCCGTCTTCCTACGTGATTACTGGGGATCGATTGGGACTCATCTTT. It codes for CALGELVTDPSSYVITGDRLGLIF.

This clone is judged medium-sized. The chain links TRDV1 to TRDJ4, with TRDD3 identical over 10 bases. The V gene's germline CDR1 is TSWWSYY and CDR2 QGS. The CDR3 is 22 amino acids. The junction had 23 bases not matched to a gene; V was cut back by 1 base and J by 0 bases. CDR3 sequence: CALGEHSFPLRYWGIGARPLIF. The CDR3 nucleotides are TGTGCTCTTGGGGAACATAGTTTCCCCCTACGGTACTGGGGGATCGGGGCCAGACCCCTGATCTTT.

This clone is labeled as medium-sized. This likely came from a read error, as a far larger clone is one base away. This chain joins TRDV1 and TRDJ1; tentative D call: TRDD3 (10 bases). CDR3 length equals 16 residues. V lost 6 bases and J lost 11, with 28 bases in between. The germline CDR1 and CDR2 sequences are TSWWSYY and QGS. This CDR3 is CALGTLPTATGGSLIF. The CDR3 bases are TGTGCTCTTGGTACCCTTCCTACGGCTACTGGGGGATCGCTCATCTTT.

On this clone itself: This is likely an artifact of a read error, given a far larger clone one base away. This CDR3 is also generated by other DNA sequences in the sample. The gene calls are TRDV2 and TRDJ3; TRDD3 agrees at 7 bases. The germline gives CDR1 GEAIGNYY, CDR2 EKD. This CDR3 comprises 25 residues. The trim removed 0 bases at V and 1 base at J, leaving 26 bases unmatched. The CDR3 protein is CACDTVSGWGTPLRLSSWDTRQMFF. CDR3 DNA sequence: TGTGCCTGTGACACCGTCAGTGGATGGGGGACCCCGCTTCGTTTATCGTCCTGGGACACCCGACAGATGTTTTTC.

Within the sample, this clone is medium-sized. Only one base separates this from a far larger clonotype, so it likely reflects a read error. The CDR3 spells CARDTVTRYTDKLIF. The CDR3 coding sequence is TGTGCCCGTGACACCGTTACGAGGTACACCGATAAACTCATCTTT. V is TRDV2 and J is TRDJ1; no firm D call. CDR1 and CDR2 from the germline V gene are GEAIGNYY and EKD. The CDR3 runs to 15 residues.